This T cell receptor beta chain was obtained from a study of T-cell memory formation after mild COVID-19. The overall study: Largely donor-specific sequence clusters came from two donors.

Findings and caveats of the study: Clones that contracted from day 15 to 85 had balanced CD4/CD8; later expanders were CD4+ biased. The main location of contracting CD4+ clones was CM and EM, and that of contracting CD8+ clones was EMRA.

TCRdb passed the 5' RACE reads through MiXCR, listing each CDR3 protein once. This sample has some 100,000 distinct CDR3 sequences, with over 8.5% found just once. About this clonotype: Its specificity is not known.

This CDR3 spans 16 amino acids. Trimming cost V 4 bases and J 5 bases; bases outside gene matches: 11. CDR1 is SEHNR and CDR2 is FQNEAQ in the germline V gene (reference sequence). This sequence originates from a young man who had mild COVID-19 (a few samples of this study predate the infection). Cell type and time point are not known. The rearrangement uses TRBV7-9 and TRBJ1-2; 9 nucleotides align to TRBD1. Sequences were obtained from PBMCs or a T cell subset sorted from them (not recorded which). CDR3 loop: CASSSSSGQGRYGYTF. The CDR3 DNA follows: TGTGCCAGCAGCTCATCAAGCGGACAGGGGAGATATGGCTACACCTTC.